The T cell receptor beta chain described here comes from a study of cytomegalovirus exposure and HLA in healthy donors (dated by TCRdb to 2015 to 2018). Study-wide context: An earlier analysis of roughly 500 of the donors reported roughly 270 Gb of sequence data and more than 90 million unique TCR beta sequences from roughly 200 million T cells. To decide whether each TCR beta V gene segment behaved as functional or pseudogenic, an earlier analysis of some 600 of the donors relied on high-throughput TCR beta sequencing. Donor age, sex, ethnicity and CMV serostatus were compiled together with the repertoire data. About 300 gigabases of sequencing data and roughly 90 million unique TCR sequences were included in an early release covering 500 to 750 HLA-typed donors. Using immunosequencing, the study profiled T cell repertoires from some 670 subjects and related those repertoires to cytomegalovirus serostatus. Along with the 666-subject first cohort, a separate validation cohort of 120 different subjects was used. HLA typing included class I and class II loci at four-digit resolution. To predict cytomegalovirus infection status, the study combined high-throughput TCR immunosequencing, statistical association of individual TCRs with disease status, and machine learning. Rather than using new phenotypic data, the later analysis identified candidate immune exposures from TCR beta sequences and from how often those sequences occurred across donors. All discovery cohort repertoires had been generated using a single sequencing platform. Of the 300 to 500 genotyped donors, 70% to 90% were placed in the genetic ancestry cluster associated with self-reported Caucasian donors. Genome-wide SNP genotypes for about 65% of the 666 donors were used in a later genetic analysis, which treated that subset as a discovery cohort. On average, about 240,000 unique TCR beta nucleotide sequences were sequenced per donor among 398 genotyped donors of the cohort, with roughly 18% of those sequences being non-productive. About 5 DR-DQ haplotypes were handled as single units for association and clustering, since linkage in the cohort was strong. The study aimed to test whether signatures of past pathogen exposure could be identified by cataloging public T cell receptors. To study patterns of TCR occurrence, a later analysis re-analyzed previously published TCR beta repertoires from more than 550 donors and added high-resolution HLA genotyping. The number of typed donors differed by locus: roughly 620-640 for A, B, C, DRB1 and DQB1; about 520 for DQA1; 606 for DPA1; and around 450 for DPB1. Overall results and qualifications from the work: According to the authors, the approach could potentially be generalized to other disease states and immunological phenotypes. The study listed over 150 TCR beta chains as associated with cytomegalovirus. Correlated functional status among segregating V segments might reflect linkage disequilibrium, but an unknown experimental factor could not be ruled out. A group of highly shared sequence variants was considered likely to be a technical artifact of the sequencing pipeline. For the cohort, immune exposure information was limited to CMV serostatus. An association between a missense DCLRE1C variant and V-gene and J-gene trimming of TCR beta chains was found in a later genetic analysis and replicated in an independent cohort. A further reported finding was that TCR beta sequences accurately predicted the HLA-A and HLA-B alleles for most subjects in the first cohort. This cohort had only TCR beta chains sequenced, and the lack of alpha or paired-chain data limited which features could be detected. Three of the identified cytomegalovirus-associated TCR beta chains were confirmed in vitro to be specific for cytomegalovirus antigens. An earlier analysis of several hundred of the donors showed that most TCR beta V segments appeared in productive rearrangements either about 90% or about 30% of the time, which broadly matched IMGT annotations. Some IMGT-functional V segments, including TRBV6-2 and TRBV6-3, could not be distinguished by the 87-base-pair reads and were therefore excluded. HLA typing was unavailable for some donors at each locus, so association tests used only the typed subset. Because counts were too low, some 17 rarely observed V segments, including chromosome 9 orphons, were left out of the earlier analysis of about 500 of the donors. Most CMV-associated TCR beta chains appeared to be HLA-restricted in a later analysis, and the HLA associations seemed to be driven largely by CMV exposure. In a later genetic analysis, fewer N-insertions in productive TCRs were reported among donors in an Asian-associated ancestry cluster than the roughly 640-donor mean. In a later analysis, HLA-associated TCR beta chains showed more clonal expansion and lower generation probabilities than non-associated chains that were equally common. The classifier was reported to diagnose cytomegalovirus status with high specificity and sensitivity in both the original and validation cohorts. Roughly uniform sequencing depth across donors was assumed in presence/absence analyses, although this assumption may not hold. According to a later analysis, parvovirus B19, influenza, CMV and Epstein-Barr virus appeared linked to several top co-occurrence clusters. In a later analysis, the rate of TCR association differed among HLA loci, with DRB1 alleles having the most associated TCRs and HLA-C alleles having the fewest. When HLA alleles, especially DR and DQ, strongly co-occurred, attributing TCR associations to individual alleles was difficult. While some public TCRs were present in many individuals, most TCR sequences turned up only very rarely across donors. At a false discovery rate of 0.05, a later analysis linked 15,000 to 20,000 TCR beta sequences to specific HLA alleles.

In total, more than 500 healthy bone marrow donors made up the cohort. At the time of sampling, every cohort member was nominally healthy, though immune exposures that went unrecorded were likely present. The donor tested CMV seronegative, placing the donor among the approximately 360 seronegative members of the cohort. Each donor provided a peripheral blood sample, and peripheral blood mononuclear cells were used for TCR beta sequencing. Genomic DNA was extracted from the blood cell samples with the Qiagen DNeasy Blood Extraction Kit. V is pared back by 4 bases and J by 5 bases, with 8 bases lying between the germline termini. The CDR3 has 12 amino acids, counting the end cysteine and phenylalanine. CDR3 DNA is the only sequence kept; it has 36 bases, read in frame from the first base. Reading the germline V gene gives CDR1 MDHEN and CDR2 SYDVKM. Libraries came from the immunoSEQ multiplex PCR assay. A mixture of 60 forward primers for TCR Vbeta segments and 13 reverse primers for TCR Jbeta segments was used in the multiplex PCR. The CDR3 region of rearranged TCR beta genes was amplified from genomic DNA with a multiplex PCR assay. Amplified TCR beta libraries were sequenced as 87-base-pair reads on the Illumina HiSeq System. The paper's data handling went like this. A later analysis counted about 80 million unique TCR beta chains across the 690 or so repertoires, and roughly 11 million of these chains were shared by at least two donors. Raw reads were error-corrected and collapsed into unique sequences with a nearest-neighbor algorithm that merged closely related sequences to remove PCR and sequencing errors. Alignment of CDR3 sequences to IMGT reference sequences was used to assign V, D and J gene segments. For a sequence to be retained, at least a six-nucleotide match to both a V gene segment and a J gene segment was required. Rearrangements were classified as productive when the CDR3 lacked stop codons and remained in frame with V and J, and all other rearrangements were classified as non-productive. Following IMGT convention, CDR3 was defined as the stretch from the second conserved V-encoded cysteine to the conserved J-encoded phenylalanine. Sequences without an unambiguous match to a single V gene segment were excluded from the earlier analysis of about 600 of the donors. In an earlier analysis of approximately 590 of the donors, a V segment was called functional when productive rearrangements were above 56.7%, and segregating when the standard deviation between donors exceeded 5%. A statistical classification framework was built to diagnose cytomegalovirus status from the catalog of TCR beta chain sequences. In a later analysis, TCR nucleotide sequences were compared against IMGT/GENE-DB human TR gene sequences so that V and J genes could be assigned. Using the TCRdist pipeline, a later analysis assigned CDR3 sequences along with most-parsimonious VDJ recombination scenarios. In a later analysis, each TCR beta chain was defined by its CDR3 amino acid sequence together with its V-gene family, and reads without a unique V-gene family were excluded. As a way to deal with suspected cross-contamination and a sequencing artifact, a later analysis dropped hundreds of nucleotide sequences that were highly shared and had low generation probability. For each public chain, a later analysis derived a clonal expansion index from normalized ranks of inferred template counts within each repertoire. A later analysis computed generation probabilities with a VDJ recombination model fitted to out-of-frame rearrangements, and checked the results against IGoR. In a later analysis, hypergeometric tests were used to score TCR-TCR, TCR-HLA and TCR-CMV co-occurrence, with a repertoire-size bias correction applied to TCR pairs. False discovery rates were estimated in a later analysis by permuting HLA or CMV assignments 20 times. A later analysis grouped co-occurring TCRs with DBSCAN, adding TCRdist sequence similarity when clustering within HLA-allele-positive subsets. For co-occurrence clustering, repertoires with fewer than 30,000 or more than 120,000 public chains were excluded, along with about five repertoires with anomalous nucleotide sharing. TCRdb took over this immuneACCESS table, retaining in-frame rearrangements with V and J assigned. Such tables are incomplete; in checked studies, under half of the missing clones stem from an unresolved V gene, and the remainder is unexplained. V and J calls and clone size are those listed in that table; D and trimming were worked out from the DNA. The table for this sample lists under 200,000 clones. In total, the top ten clones hold approximately 2% of the sample.

Comments on this clone: Its antigen target is currently unknown.

This TCR came from a man in his thirties or forties in good health and CMV-seronegative. Sequences were obtained from PBMCs. The chain is assembled from TRBV28 and TRBJ1-2; confidence is insufficient to name the D gene. The DNA sequence is given as TGTGCCAGCAGTTCATCCGGTTATGGCTACACCTTC. Translation gives CASSSSGYGYTF.